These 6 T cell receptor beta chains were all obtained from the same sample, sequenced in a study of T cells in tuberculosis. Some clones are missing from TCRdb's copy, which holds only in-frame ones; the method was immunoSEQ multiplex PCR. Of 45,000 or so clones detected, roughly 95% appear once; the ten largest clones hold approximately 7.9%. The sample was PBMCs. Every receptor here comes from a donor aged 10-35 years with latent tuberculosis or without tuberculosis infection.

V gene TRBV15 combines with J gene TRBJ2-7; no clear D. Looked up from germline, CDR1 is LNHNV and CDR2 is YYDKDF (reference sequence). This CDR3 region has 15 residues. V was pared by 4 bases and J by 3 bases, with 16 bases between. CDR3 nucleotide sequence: TGTGCCACCAGCAAGAGAGTCAGGTTTGGCTACGAGCAGTACTTC. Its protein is CATSKRVRFGYEQYF.

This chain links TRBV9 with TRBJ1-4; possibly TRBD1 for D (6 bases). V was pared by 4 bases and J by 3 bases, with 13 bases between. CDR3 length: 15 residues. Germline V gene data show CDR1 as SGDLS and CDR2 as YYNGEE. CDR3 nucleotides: TGTGCCAGCAGCCTTTCCGAGGGGGCTAATGAAAAACTGTTTTTT. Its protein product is CASSLSEGANEKLFF.

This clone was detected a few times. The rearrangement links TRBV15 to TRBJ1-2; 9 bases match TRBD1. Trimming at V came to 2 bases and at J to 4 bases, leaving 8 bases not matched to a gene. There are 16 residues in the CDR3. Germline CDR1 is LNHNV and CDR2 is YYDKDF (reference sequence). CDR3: CATSRPLGQGRYGYTF. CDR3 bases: TGTGCCACCAGCAGACCTTTAGGACAGGGGCGCTATGGCTACACCTTC.

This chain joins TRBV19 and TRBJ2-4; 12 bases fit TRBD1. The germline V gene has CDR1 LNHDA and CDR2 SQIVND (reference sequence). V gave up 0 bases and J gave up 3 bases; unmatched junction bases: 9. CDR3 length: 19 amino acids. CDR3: CASSIEGQGARVGKNIQYF. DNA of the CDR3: TGTGCCAGTAGTATAGAGGGACAGGGGGCGAGGGTTGGCAAAAACATTCAGTACTTC.

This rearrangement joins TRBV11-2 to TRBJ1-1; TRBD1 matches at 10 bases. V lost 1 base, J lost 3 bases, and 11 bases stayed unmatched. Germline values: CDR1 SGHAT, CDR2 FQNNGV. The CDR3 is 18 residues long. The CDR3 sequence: CASSLGGGTGDLDTEAFF. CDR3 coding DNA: TGTGCCAGCAGCTTAGGAGGCGGGACAGGGGATTTGGACACTGAAGCTTTCTTT.

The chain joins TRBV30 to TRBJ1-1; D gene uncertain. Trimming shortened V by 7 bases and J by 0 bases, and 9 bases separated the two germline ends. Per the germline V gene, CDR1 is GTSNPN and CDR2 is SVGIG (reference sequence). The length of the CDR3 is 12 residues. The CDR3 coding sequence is TGTGCCTCCAGTGCCTTGAACACTGAAGCTTTCTTT. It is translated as CASSALNTEAFF.